Described below is a single T cell receptor (beta chain) sequence and its context. The germline CDR1 and CDR2 sequences are SNHLY and FYNNEI. This CDR3 has 15 residues. The ends lost 6 bases at V and 3 bases at J; junction bases unmatched: 5. CD4+ cells yielded CD45RA+ naive and CD45RA-negative memory subsets. The data are from a study of shared clonotypes between healthy human individuals. About the study: Plates per donor: three CD4 naive, three CD4 memory, two CD8 naive, one CD8 memory.

Method: immunoSEQ multiplex PCR; TCRdb's copy keeps in-frame clones and lacks some. The sample shows about 1.4 million clones, about 96% of them seen only once. The gene calls are TRBV2 and TRBJ2-7, with TRBD2 matching over 13 bases. Sequenced material: naive CD4+ T cells sorted from blood. Subset reported: CD45RA+ positively selected. This TCR was recovered from a young man in good health. CDR3 loop: CASSAGLAGVYEQYF. The CDR3 DNA reads TGTGCCAGCAGCGCTGGACTAGCGGGAGTCTACGAGCAGTACTTC.